Each of the 30 T cell receptor beta chains below was sequenced from the same sample in a study of shared clonotypes between healthy human individuals. The method was immunoSEQ multiplex PCR; TCRdb's version includes in-frame clones alone and lacks a portion of them. In the table there are about 990,000 clones, about 84% of which are singletons. The sample taken for sequencing was memory CD4+ T cells from PBMCs. As to subset: CD45RA-negative fraction. Receptors originate from a man between 18 and 29 years old in good health. Some clones in this sample may be carry-over from other donors' samples.

The chain recombines TRBV6-5 with TRBJ1-2; D not resolved. This CDR3 is built from 14 residues. V lost 2 bases, J lost 0 bases, and 7 bases lay in between. Germline loops: CDR1 MNHEY, CDR2 SVGAGI. CDR3 in amino acids: CASSYGRANYGYTF. The CDR3 DNA reads as TGTGCCAGCAGTTACGGCCGGGCTAACTATGGCTACACCTTC.

The DNA for the CDR3 is TGTGCCAGCAGCTTACTGGGTTCCCGTAACGAAAAACTGTTTTTT. Its protein product is CASSLLGSRNEKLFF. The rearrangement links TRBV7-2 to TRBJ1-4; D unclear. V gave up 2 bases and J gave up 8 bases, with 15 bases separating them. Germline CDR1 and CDR2: SGHTA and FQGNSA. CDR3 length: 15 amino acids.

Notes on this clone: Other DNA sequences in this specimen translate into the identical CDR3. This rearrangement joins TRBV18 to TRBJ2-1; either TRBD1 or TRBD2 may supply D (5 bases each). The CDR3 totals 15 residues. Germline lookup yields CDR1 KGHSH and CDR2 LQKENI. V was clipped by 4 bases and J by 0 bases, with 10 bases between them. The CDR3 protein is CASSLGPSSYNEQFF. In DNA, the CDR3 is TGTGCCAGCTCACTGGGACCGAGCTCCTACAATGAGCAGTTCTTC.

This clone was seen only once. The chain carries TRBV27 and TRBJ1-3; D is uncertain. V was pared by 8 bases and J by 0 bases, with 14 bases between. Germline CDR1 MNHEY, CDR2 SMNVEV (reference sequence). The CDR3 spans 15 residues. The CDR3 DNA follows: TGTGCCAGCTACTCGCACGGGAGCTCTGGAAACACCATATATTTT. Protein product: CASYSHGSSGNTIYF.

The chain carries TRBV4-2 and TRBJ2-2, with 7 bases matching TRBD1. The CDR3 has 16 amino acids. The ends lost 3 bases at V and 5 bases at J; junction bases unmatched: 9. CDR1 is LGHNA, CDR2 YNFKEQ, per germline. The CDR3 spells CASSHQGQLVTGELFF. The CDR3 nucleotides read TGTGCCAGCAGCCATCAGGGACAGCTGGTAACCGGGGAGCTGTTTTTT.

V gene TRBV19 combines with J gene TRBJ1-1; weak D call: TRBD1 (6 bases). There are 14 residues in the CDR3. Germline CDR1 and CDR2: LNHDA and SQIVND (reference sequence). Trimming pared 6 bases from V and 1 base from J, leaving 12 bases between. The CDR3 bases are TGTGCCAGTAGCACAGGGCCGTGGAACACTGAAGCTTTCTTT. Its protein is CASSTGPWNTEAFF.

The CDR3 spells CSARASEQYF. The CDR3 region has the DNA TGCAGTGCTCGCGCGTCCGAGCAGTACTTC. The chain is built from TRBV20-1 and TRBJ2-7, with unresolved D. The germline gives CDR1 DFQATT, CDR2 SNEGSKA (reference sequence). The length of the CDR3 is 10 residues. The V gene lost 5 bases and the J gene lost 6 bases, with 8 bases spanning the gap.

The chain joins TRBV29-1 to TRBJ2-3; D may be TRBD2 (6 bases). Germline loops: CDR1 SQVTM, CDR2 ANQGSEA. Trimming removed 7 bases from V and 4 bases from J, with 12 bases in between. The CDR3 has 12 residues. The CDR3 reads CSGGGKADTQYF. In DNA form, the CDR3 reads TGCAGCGGTGGGGGGAAGGCAGATACGCAGTATTTT.

The gene calls are TRBV5-1 and TRBJ2-1; 8 positions agree with TRBD1. The CDR3 extends over 14 amino acids. The V and J ends lost 1 base and 9 bases, in that order; junction bases with no gene match: 6. Germline lookup yields CDR1 SGHRS and CDR2 YFSETQ. Here the CDR3 reads CASSLTTGGTEQFF. The CDR3 DNA sequence: TGCGCCAGCAGCTTGACCACAGGGGGTACTGAGCAGTTCTTC.

V gene TRBV6-6 combines with J gene TRBJ2-5, with D tentatively TRBD2 (7 bases). CDR3 length equals 15 residues. The germline V gene encodes CDR1 MNHNY and CDR2 SVGAGI (reference sequence). The germline V and J ends were trimmed by 4 bases and 2 bases, with 14 bases remaining between them. The CDR3 DNA reads as TGTGCCAGCAGTTGGGGGGGCGGGATTCAAGAGACCCAGTACTTC. As protein: CASSWGGGIQETQYF.

The chain employs TRBV7-2 and TRBJ2-1; 10 bases line up with TRBD1. The CDR3 runs 15 residues. Unmatched junction bases numbered 3, after V lost 3 bases and J lost 4 bases. Germline V gives CDR1 SGHTA, CDR2 FQGNSA. The CDR3 protein is CASSFGQGEYNEQFF. For the CDR3, the DNA is TGTGCCAGCAGCTTTGGACAGGGGGAATACAATGAGCAGTTCTTC. The full variable domain, rest sourced from reference TRBV7-2 and TRBJ2-1, is GAGVSQSPSNKVTEKGKDVELRCDPISGHTALYWYRQSLGQGLEFLIYFQGNSAPDKSGLPSDRFSAERTGGSVSTLTIQRTQQEDSAVYLCASSFGQGEYNEQFFGPGTRLTVL.

This chain uses TRBV5-1 with TRBJ2-1, with TRBD2 matching over 7 bases. From germline, CDR1 is SGHRS and CDR2 YFSETQ. CDR3 length equals 15 residues. Trimming removed 0 bases from V and 7 bases from J; junction bases left unmatched: 7. Here the CDR3 DNA reads TGCGCCAGCAGCTTGGGCCCGGGAGGTAGTAATGAGCAGTTCTTC. Translation: CASSLGPGGSNEQFF.

This chain connects TRBV28 to TRBJ1-5; D is possibly TRBD1 (6 bases). Germline V gives CDR1 MDHEN, CDR2 SYDVKM. The CDR3 loop spans 15 amino acids. The V end was cut by 7 bases, the J end by 4 bases, with 17 bases between. In DNA form, the CDR3 reads TGTGCCAGCATAACCTCGGGGGCGAGTAATCAGCCCCAGCATTTT. Its protein product is CASITSGASNQPQHF.

The chain joins TRBV9 to TRBJ2-3; 7 bases are shared with TRBD2. Germline CDR1 SGDLS, CDR2 YYNGEE. The CDR3 is made up of 16 amino acids. V shed 2 bases, J shed 4 bases, and the junction held 10 bases outside the gene matches. This chain's CDR3 is CASSVNRLAESDTQYF. The CDR3, as DNA: TGTGCCAGCAGCGTTAATCGGCTAGCGGAGTCAGATACGCAGTATTTT.

This chain joins TRBV11-2 and TRBJ2-6; TRBD1 matches 7 bases. Germline V lookup: CDR1 SGHAT, CDR2 FQNNGV. There are 17 residues in the CDR3. J was trimmed by 2 bases and V by 2 bases; bases with no gene match: 6. CDR3 amino acids: CASSLKFQGAGANVLTF. CDR3 DNA sequence: TGTGCCAGCAGCTTAAAATTTCAGGGGGCTGGGGCCAACGTCCTGACTTTC.

CDR3 residues: CASSLTGSGEQYF. The CDR3 nucleotides are TGTGCCAGCAGCTTAACAGGATCGGGCGAGCAGTACTTC. The chain links TRBV11-2 to TRBJ2-5; TRBD1 is a possible D gene (5 bases). Gene TRBJ2-7 matches the end of the DNA better, so the J call may be wrong. This CDR3 is 13 amino acids long. Germline CDR1 is SGHAT and CDR2 is FQNNGV.

The J gene is TRBJ2-5, the V gene TRBV30, with D maybe TRBD2 (5 bases). The CDR3 covers 15 residues. Trimming shortened V by 1 base and J by 2 bases, and 14 bases separated the two germline ends. Looked up from germline, CDR1 is GTSNPN and CDR2 is SVGIG (reference sequence). CDR3 sequence reads: CAWSADGVPQETQYF. The CDR3 nucleotides read TGTGCCTGGAGTGCCGACGGGGTACCTCAAGAGACCCAGTACTTC. Drawing the rest from reference TRBV30 and TRBJ2-5, the complete variable domain is SQTIHQWPATLVQPVGSPLSLECTVEGTSNPNLYWYRQAAGRGLQLLFYSVGIGQISSEVPQNLSASRPQDRQFILSSKKLLLSDSGFYLCAWSADGVPQETQYFGPGTRLLVL.

This sequence joins TRBV11-2 and TRBJ1-3; D ambiguous. The CDR3 runs 17 residues. Deletions cut 2 bases from V and 3 bases from J, with 17 bases between. Looked up from germline, CDR1 is SGHAT and CDR2 is FQNNGV. In DNA, the CDR3 is TGTGCCAGCAGCTTAAGCCGGACTCCCGGCGGTGGAAACACCATATATTTT. It encodes CASSLSRTPGGGNTIYF.

The genes are TRBV30 and TRBJ1-2, with D hard to call. The CDR3 is 14 amino acids. From germline, CDR1 is GTSNPN and CDR2 SVGIG (reference sequence). Between the trimmed V and J ends, which lost 1 base and 2 bases, there was a span of 11 bases. Written as DNA, the CDR3 is TGTGCCTGGAGTGAGTTTTCGCGCAACTATGGCTACACCTTC. Translated, it gives CAWSEFSRNYGYTF.

This clone showed up just a few times. This chain connects TRBV5-6 to TRBJ2-1, with D possibly being TRBD2 (7 bases). Germline-derived CDR1 and CDR2 are SGHDT and YYEEEE. The CDR3 runs 15 residues. Between the trimmed V and J ends, which lost 4 bases and 4 bases, there was a span of 15 bases. For the CDR3, the DNA is TGTGCCAGCAGCCCGGGGGGCGGGGGATACAATGAGCAGTTCTTC. This translates into CASSPGGGGYNEQFF. The full variable domain, in which reference TRBV5-6 and TRBJ2-1 provide the parts outside the CDR3, is DAGVTQSPTHLIKTRGQQVTLRCSPKSGHDTVSWYQQALGQGPQFIFQYYEEEERQRGNFPDRFSGHQFPNYSSELNVNALLLGDSALYLCASSPGGGGYNEQFFGPGTRLTVL.

This chain connects TRBV7-3 to TRBJ2-1; D gene unclear. Germline assignment: CDR1 SGHTA and CDR2 FQGTGA. This CDR3 spans 14 amino acids. Deletions cut 2 bases from V and 6 bases from J, with 11 bases between. CDR3 loop: CASSLEPLFNEQFF. The CDR3 DNA follows: TGTGCCAGCAGCTTAGAGCCTCTTTTCAATGAGCAGTTCTTC. The full variable domain, rest sourced from reference TRBV7-3 and TRBJ2-1, is GAGVSQTPSNKVTEKGKYVELRCDPISGHTALYWYRQSLGQGPEFLIYFQGTGAADDSGLPNDRFFAVRPEGSVSTLKIQRTERGDSAVYLCASSLEPLFNEQFFGPGTRLTVL.

The chain uses TRBV6-1 and TRBJ2-5; tentatively, D is TRBD1 (6 bases). The CDR3 length is 12 residues. Germline V gene data show CDR1 as MNHNS and CDR2 as SASEGT. V gave up 2 bases and J gave up 12 bases, with 13 bases separating them. The CDR3 sequence is CASSENWDTKYF. CDR3 sequence (DNA): TGTGCCAGCAGTGAAAATTGGGACACCAAGTACTTC.

The table lists this clone with a count of one. The V gene is TRBV5-1, the J gene TRBJ1-2, with 7 bases that match TRBD1. After removal of 3 bases from V and 4 bases from J, the junction contained 9 bases not matched to a gene. The CDR3 length is 15 residues. Germline CDR1 reads SGHRS; CDR2 reads YFSETQ. The CDR3 reads CASSSDRVYFYGYTF. The CDR3 DNA sequence: TGCGCCAGCAGCTCAGACAGGGTTTATTTCTATGGCTACACCTTC.

The chain couples TRBV5-1 to TRBJ1-3, with D unclear. Trimming left V 4 bases short and J 0 bases short, with 14 bases between. Germline V gives CDR1 SGHRS, CDR2 YFSETQ. The CDR3 loop spans 16 amino acids. The CDR3 bases are TGCGCCAGCAGCCAAACTTCGGGAAACTCTGGAAACACCATATATTTT. Its protein is CASSQTSGNSGNTIYF. Using reference TRBV5-1 and TRBJ1-3 for the parts outside the CDR3, the full variable domain is KAGVTQTPRYLIKTRGQQVTLSCSPISGHRSVSWYQQTPGQGLQFLFEYFSETQRNKGNFPGRFSGRQFSNSRSEMNVSTLELGDSALYLCASSQTSGNSGNTIYFGEGSWLTVV.

CDR3 region: CASSVAVANTGELFF. CDR3 DNA sequence: TGTGCCAGCAGCGTAGCTGTGGCGAACACCGGGGAGCTGTTTTTT. The V gene is TRBV9, the J gene TRBJ2-2; unclear D gene. The CDR3 has 15 amino acids. Trimming removed 0 bases at V and 0 bases at J, with 6 bases between. Germline CDR1 SGDLS, CDR2 YYNGEE.

This chain links TRBV7-9 with TRBJ2-3; D unresolved. Germline CDR1 SEHNR, CDR2 FQNEAQ (reference sequence). The CDR3 has 15 amino acids. Trimming removed 5 bases from V and 0 bases from J, with 12 bases in between. The CDR3 sequence: CASSDRLQSTDTQYF. The DNA of the CDR3 is TGTGCCAGCAGCGATCGGCTACAAAGCACAGATACGCAGTATTTT. The full variable domain, with the rest looked up from reference TRBV7-9 and TRBJ2-3, is DTGVSQNPRHKITKRGQNVTFRCDPISEHNRLYWYRQTLGQGPEFLTYFQNEAQLEKSRLLSDRFSAERPKGSFSTLEIQRTEQGDSAMYLCASSDRLQSTDTQYFGPGTRLTVL.

Concerning this clone itself: Within the sample, other DNA sequences also encode this same CDR3. J is TRBJ2-3 and V is TRBV5-4, with 9 bases matching TRBD2. The germline CDR1 and CDR2 sequences are SGHNT and YYREEE (reference sequence). The CDR3 consists of 15 residues. V lost 0 bases, J lost 3 bases, and 2 bases stayed unmatched. The CDR3 DNA reads as TGTGCCAGCAGCTTGGAAGGACTAGCGACAGATACGCAGTATTTT. Protein sequence: CASSLEGLATDTQYF.

The genes are TRBV7-3 and TRBJ2-7; 9 nucleotides agree with TRBD1. Germline values: CDR1 SGHTA, CDR2 FQGTGA. This CDR3 comprises 15 residues. V was clipped by 5 bases and J by 3 bases; unmatched bases: 8. In DNA, the CDR3 is TGTGCCAGCAGCCTCTCAACGGGACAGGGCTACGAGCAGTACTTC. This codes for CASSLSTGQGYEQYF.

This chain links TRBV2 with TRBJ2-7; a possible D gene is TRBD2 (5 bases). CDR1 and CDR2 from the germline V gene are SNHLY and FYNNEI. Trimming shortened V by 2 bases and J by 6 bases, and 11 bases separated the two germline ends. This CDR3 contains 13 residues. In DNA, the CDR3 is TGTGCCAGCAGTGAATACGGGGAGAGCGAGCAGTACTTC. The encoded protein is CASSEYGESEQYF.

The chain carries TRBV7-9 and TRBJ2-3; D possibly uses TRBD1 or TRBD2 (6 bases each). V was pared by 5 bases and J by 6 bases, with 15 bases between. CDR3 length: 14 amino acids. Germline CDR1 is SEHNR and CDR2 is FQNEAQ (reference sequence). CDR3 in amino acids: CASSQNGGSDTQYF. CDR3 nucleotides: TGTGCCAGCAGCCAAAACGGGGGCTCTGATACGCAGTATTTT.